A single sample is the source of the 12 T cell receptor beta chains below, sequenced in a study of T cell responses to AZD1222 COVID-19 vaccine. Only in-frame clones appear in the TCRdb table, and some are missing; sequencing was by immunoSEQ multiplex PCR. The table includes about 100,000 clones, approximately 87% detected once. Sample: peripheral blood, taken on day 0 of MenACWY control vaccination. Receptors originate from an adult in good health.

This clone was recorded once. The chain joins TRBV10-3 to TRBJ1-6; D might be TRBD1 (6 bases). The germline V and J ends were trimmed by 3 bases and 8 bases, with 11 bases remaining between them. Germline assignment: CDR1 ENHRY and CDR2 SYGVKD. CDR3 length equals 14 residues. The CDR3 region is CAISEQGRDSPLHF. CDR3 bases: TGTGCCATCAGTGAACAGGGTAGAGATTCACCCCTCCACTTT.

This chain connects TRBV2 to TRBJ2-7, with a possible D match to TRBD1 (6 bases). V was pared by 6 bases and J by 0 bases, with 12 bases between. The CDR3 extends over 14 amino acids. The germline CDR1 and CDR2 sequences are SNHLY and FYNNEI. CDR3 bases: TGTGCCAGCAGGGATACAGGGCTCTCCTACGAGCAGTACTTC. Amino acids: CASRDTGLSYEQYF.

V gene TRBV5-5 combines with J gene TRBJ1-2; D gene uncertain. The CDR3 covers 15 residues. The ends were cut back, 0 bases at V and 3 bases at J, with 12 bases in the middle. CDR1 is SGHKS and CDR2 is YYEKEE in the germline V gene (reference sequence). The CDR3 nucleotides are TGTGCCAGCAGCTTGGGCCTGCTGATTGACTATGGCTACACCTTC. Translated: CASSLGLLIDYGYTF.

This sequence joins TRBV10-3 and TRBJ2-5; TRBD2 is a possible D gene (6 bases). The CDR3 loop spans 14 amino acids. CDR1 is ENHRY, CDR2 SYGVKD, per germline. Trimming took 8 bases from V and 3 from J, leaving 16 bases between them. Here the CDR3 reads CAIGEAGLEETQYF. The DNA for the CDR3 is TGTGCCATCGGGGAGGCGGGGCTCGAAGAGACCCAGTACTTC.

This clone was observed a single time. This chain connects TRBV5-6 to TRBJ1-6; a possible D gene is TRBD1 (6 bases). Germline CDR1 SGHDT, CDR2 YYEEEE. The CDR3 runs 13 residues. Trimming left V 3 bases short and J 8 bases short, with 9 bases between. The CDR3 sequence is CASSSRGDSPLHF. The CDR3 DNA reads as TGTGCCAGCAGCTCGAGGGGGGATTCACCCCTCCACTTT.

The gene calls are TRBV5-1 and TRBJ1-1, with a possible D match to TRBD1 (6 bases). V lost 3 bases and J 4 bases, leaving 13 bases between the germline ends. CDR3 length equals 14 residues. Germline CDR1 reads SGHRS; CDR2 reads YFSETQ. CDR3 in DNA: TGCGCCAGCAGCTCAGCACAGGGAGGCACTGAAGCTTTCTTT. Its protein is CASSSAQGGTEAFF.

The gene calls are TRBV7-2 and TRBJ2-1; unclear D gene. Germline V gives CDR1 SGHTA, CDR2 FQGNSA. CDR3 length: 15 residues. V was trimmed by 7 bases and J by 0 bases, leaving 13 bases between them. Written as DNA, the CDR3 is TGTGCCAGCACCCACCGGGTCAACTCCTACAATGAGCAGTTCTTC. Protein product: CASTHRVNSYNEQFF. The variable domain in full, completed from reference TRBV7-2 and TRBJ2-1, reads GAGVSQSPSNKVTEKGKDVELRCDPISGHTALYWYRQSLGQGLEFLIYFQGNSAPDKSGLPSDRFSAERTGGSVSTLTIQRTQQEDSAVYLCASTHRVNSYNEQFFGPGTRLTVL.

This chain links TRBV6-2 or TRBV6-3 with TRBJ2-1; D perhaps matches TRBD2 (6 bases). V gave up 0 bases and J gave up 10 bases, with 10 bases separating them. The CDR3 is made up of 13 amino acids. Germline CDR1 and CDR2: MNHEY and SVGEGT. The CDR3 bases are TGTGCCAGCAGTTACTCGACTAGGAGGGAGCAGTTCTTC. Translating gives CASSYSTRREQFF.

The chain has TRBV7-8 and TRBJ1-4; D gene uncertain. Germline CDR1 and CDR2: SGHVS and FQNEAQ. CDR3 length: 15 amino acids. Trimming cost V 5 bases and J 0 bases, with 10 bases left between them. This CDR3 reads CASSRHDATNEKLFF. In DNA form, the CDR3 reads TGTGCCAGCAGCCGACACGATGCAACTAATGAAAAACTGTTTTTT.

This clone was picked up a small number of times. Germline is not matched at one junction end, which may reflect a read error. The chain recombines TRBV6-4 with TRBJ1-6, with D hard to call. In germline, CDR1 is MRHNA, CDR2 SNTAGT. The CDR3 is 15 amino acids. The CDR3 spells CASRDFRSYNSPLHF. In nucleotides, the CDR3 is TGTGCCAGCAGGGACTTCCGCTCCTATAATTCACCCCTCCACTTT.

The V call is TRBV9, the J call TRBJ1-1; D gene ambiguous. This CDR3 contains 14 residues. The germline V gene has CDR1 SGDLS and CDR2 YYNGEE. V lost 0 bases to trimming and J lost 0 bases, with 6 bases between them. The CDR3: CASSVGPVNTEAFF. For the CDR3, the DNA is TGTGCCAGCAGCGTAGGTCCGGTGAACACTGAAGCTTTCTTT.

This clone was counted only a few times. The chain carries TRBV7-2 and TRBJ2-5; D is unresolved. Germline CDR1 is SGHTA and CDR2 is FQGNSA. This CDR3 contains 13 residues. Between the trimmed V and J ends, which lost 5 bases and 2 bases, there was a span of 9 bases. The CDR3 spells CASSPTPQETQYF. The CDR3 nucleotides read TGTGCCAGCAGCCCAACTCCACAAGAGACCCAGTACTTC.